This T cell receptor (beta chain) emerged from a study of technical replicates of blood from a few donors. The protocol was immunoSEQ multiplex PCR, while the TCRdb copy is restricted to in-frame clones and leaves out a portion. This table holds approximately 89,000 clones, about 93% found once. The CDR3 totals 15 residues. From germline, CDR1 is SGHAT and CDR2 FQNNGV. V was pared by 1 base and J by 3 bases, with 13 bases between. V and J are TRBV11-2 and TRBJ2-7; no firm D call. The source material was T cells isolated from PBMCs. The clonotype comes from a human donor in good health. The CDR3 DNA is TGTGCCAGCAGCTTAGGTCAAGGAGTGTTCTACGAGCAGTACTTC. This codes for CASSLGQGVFYEQYF. Combining the CDR3 with reference TRBV11-2 and TRBJ2-7 gives the whole variable domain EAGVAQSPRYKIIEKRQSVAFWCNPISGHATLYWYQQILGQGPKLLIQFQNNGVVDDSQLPKDRFSAERLKGVDSTLKIQPAKLEDSAVYLCASSLGQGVFYEQYFGPGTRLTVT.